The source of this T cell receptor (beta chain) is a study of blood T cell repertoires in COVID-19. In the study overall: Acute and convalescent COVID-19 specimens originated in the United States, Italy and Spain. In each case, the material was cDNA or gDNA derived from T cells, B-cell-depleted T cells, or PBMCs.

Researchers sorted participants into cohorts using their self-reported clinical history. Assay used: immunoSEQ multiplex PCR; TCRdb lists only in-frame clones, some missing. This table has about 240,000 clones, around 86% appearing once. Germline trimming cut 5 bases from V and 0 bases from J; bases unmatched to any gene: 18. This CDR3 region has 21 residues. Germline values: CDR1 LNHDA, CDR2 SQIVND (reference sequence). Sequenced material: PBMCs or T cells enriched from blood (not recorded which). The TCR comes from a woman aged 40 to 50 with acute COVID-19. This chain links TRBV19 with TRBJ2-7; TRBD2 matches 14 bases. CDR3 in amino acids: CASSSWGETSGRAFGSYEQYF. The CDR3 DNA reads as TGTGCCAGTAGTTCGTGGGGGGAGACTAGCGGGAGGGCCTTTGGCTCCTACGAGCAGTACTTC.